These 10 T cell receptor beta chains were sequenced from one sample in a study of cytomegalovirus exposure and HLA in healthy donors. 60 Vbeta and 13 Jbeta primers were used in PCR. Only in-frame clones appear in the TCRdb table, and some are missing; sequencing was by immunoSEQ multiplex PCR. The table lists about 150,000 clones, approximately 71% of them singletons. Sequencing was carried out using PBMCs. The receptors originated from a woman aged 18-35 years in good health and CMV-seropositive.

This chain links TRBV6-1 with TRBJ1-1, with a tentative D call TRBD1 (5 bases). The CDR3 is 14 residues long. Germline V gene sequence: CDR1 MNHNS, CDR2 SASEGT. With 4 bases removed from V and 6 bases from J, the gap between germline ends came to 15 bases. Here the CDR3 reads CASSGQGKGSEAFF. The CDR3 nucleotides read TGTGCCAGCAGTGGGCAGGGAAAGGGTTCTGAAGCTTTCTTT.

V usage is TRBV10-3 and J usage is TRBJ2-3, with D tentatively TRBD2 (5 bases). The CDR3 consists of 13 residues. Germline lookup yields CDR1 ENHRY and CDR2 SYGVKD. Trimming removed 6 bases from V and 7 bases from J, with 14 bases in between. The CDR3 DNA sequence: TGTGCCATCAGGGACTTGGATCGTAATACGCAGTATTTT. It encodes CAIRDLDRNTQYF.

This clone was observed once. The chain is built from TRBV11-2 and TRBJ2-3; D unclear. V was clipped by 0 bases and J by 3 bases, with 4 bases between them. The CDR3 has 13 amino acids. In germline, CDR1 is SGHAT, CDR2 FQNNGV. CDR3 amino acids: CASSLELTDTQYF. CDR3 in DNA: TGTGCCAGCAGCTTAGAGTTAACAGATACGCAGTATTTT.

The V and J genes are TRBV9 and TRBJ2-3; D gene unclear. V was shortened by 1 base and J by 1 base, with 7 bases between the two germline ends. This CDR3 spans 14 amino acids. Germline CDR1 SGDLS, CDR2 YYNGEE. The CDR3 nucleotides are TGTGCCAGCAGCGTACACTTAGGCACAGATACGCAGTATTTT. Its protein is CASSVHLGTDTQYF.

This clone was counted only a few times. This sequence joins TRBV5-8 and TRBJ2-7; tentative D call: TRBD2 (6 bases). Germline V gene data show CDR1 as SGHTS and CDR2 as YDEGEE. V was shortened by 4 bases and J by 3 bases, with 14 bases between the two germline ends. The CDR3 covers 14 residues. The DNA for the CDR3 is TGTGCCAGCAGCGTGCGGGACGGATTCTACGAGCAGTACTTC. Translating gives CASSVRDGFYEQYF.

This clone was observed a few times. The V call is TRBV29-1, the J call TRBJ2-7, with 11 bases matching TRBD1. The germline CDR1 and CDR2 sequences are SQVTM and ANQGSEA. CDR3 size: 14 residues. V gave up 6 bases and J gave up 0 bases; unmatched junction bases: 4. CDR3 sequence: CSVKGQGASYEQYF. The CDR3 DNA sequence: TGCAGCGTCAAAGGACAGGGGGCCTCCTACGAGCAGTACTTC.

This clone was detected a few times. The chain is built from TRBV2 and TRBJ1-3; D ambiguous. The germline CDR1 and CDR2 sequences are SNHLY and FYNNEI. Trimming cost V 7 bases and J 6 bases, with 13 bases left between them. CDR3 length equals 13 residues. The CDR3 nucleotides are TGTGCCAGCACCCCACTGAATTTAAACACCATATATTTT. This codes for CASTPLNLNTIYF.

The rearrangement links TRBV7-2 to TRBJ1-2, with D possibly being TRBD1 (5 bases). Germline V CDR1 and CDR2: SGHTA, FQGNSA. CDR3 length: 15 residues. V gave up 4 bases and J gave up 8 bases, with 20 bases separating them. The CDR3 here is CASSSPFGGPLGYTF. The CDR3 DNA is TGTGCCAGCAGCTCCCCATTCGGGGGACCGCTGGGCTACACCTTC.

The chain has TRBV5-8 and TRBJ1-1, with D perhaps TRBD1 (5 bases). V lost 3 bases and J 4 bases, leaving 16 bases between the germline ends. This CDR3 is built from 15 residues. The V gene's germline CDR1 is SGHTS and CDR2 YDEGEE. CDR3 in amino acids: CASSSRTSGGTEAFF. In DNA form, the CDR3 reads TGTGCCAGCAGCTCACGGACTTCCGGGGGCACTGAAGCTTTCTTT.

The chain carries TRBV4-1 and TRBJ1-1; maybe TRBD1 (5 bases). Trimming cost V 8 bases and J 4 bases, with 20 bases left between them. The CDR3 has 15 residues. Germline-derived CDR1 and CDR2 are MGHRA and YSYEKL. The CDR3 sequence: CASARFVGGGTEAFF. The DNA of the CDR3 is TGCGCCAGCGCTAGATTCGTTGGGGGGGGCACTGAAGCTTTCTTT.